These 19 T cell receptor beta chains were all obtained from the same sample, sequenced in a study of control samples from healthy donors and cancer patients. TCRdb keeps only in-frame clones here, not all; method: immunoSEQ multiplex PCR. The repertoire holds some 130,000 clones, with 93% as singletons. Sequencing input: PBMCs. The receptors come from a man aged 45 to 65 with head and neck cancer.

This clone was seen only once. The rearrangement uses TRBV5-4 and TRBJ2-7, with a weak D call TRBD1 (6 bases). The CDR3 is 15 amino acids. CDR1 is SGHNT and CDR2 is YYREEE in the germline V gene (reference sequence). The V end lost 0 bases, the J end lost 2 bases, and 12 bases lay between the germline ends. Here the CDR3 DNA reads TGTGCCAGCAGCTTGGCCGATGCAGGGGCCTACGAGCAGTACTTC. It translates to CASSLADAGAYEQYF.

The rearrangement links TRBV5-1 to TRBJ1-2; the D gene is possibly TRBD1 (6 bases). With 0 bases removed from V and 3 bases from J, the gap between germline ends came to 9 bases. Germline assignment: CDR1 SGHRS and CDR2 YFSETQ. The CDR3 totals 14 residues. The CDR3 DNA sequence: TGCGCCAGCAGCTTGGAGGGGACACACTATGGCTACACCTTC. The encoded protein is CASSLEGTHYGYTF.

The chain links TRBV19 to TRBJ1-5; D gene uncertain. Germline V gene sequence: CDR1 LNHDA, CDR2 SQIVND (reference sequence). V was shortened by 5 bases and J by 1 base, with 12 bases between the two germline ends. This CDR3 is 15 amino acids long. The CDR3 sequence is CASSSTGVSNQPQHF. CDR3 sequence (DNA): TGTGCCAGTAGTTCCACGGGAGTGAGCAATCAGCCCCAGCATTTT.

The chain is built from TRBV11-2 and TRBJ1-1; D gene ambiguous. The V and J ends lost 1 base and 3 bases respectively, with 6 bases between them. Germline CDR1 is SGHAT and CDR2 is FQNNGV. There are 13 residues in the CDR3. In DNA form, the CDR3 reads TGTGCCAGCAGCTTAGGAACCCACACTGAAGCTTTCTTT. This gives the protein CASSLGTHTEAFF. The full variable domain, in which reference TRBV11-2 and TRBJ1-1 provide the parts outside the CDR3, is EAGVAQSPRYKIIEKRQSVAFWCNPISGHATLYWYQQILGQGPKLLIQFQNNGVVDDSQLPKDRFSAERLKGVDSTLKIQPAKLEDSAVYLCASSLGTHTEAFFGQGTRLTVV.

The genes are TRBV10-3 and TRBJ1-5; no firm D call. CDR1 is ENHRY, CDR2 SYGVKD, per germline. This CDR3 region has 15 residues. V lost 0 bases and J lost 2, with 8 bases in between. CDR3 region: CAISESGTGNQPQHF. The CDR3 DNA follows: TGTGCCATCAGTGAGTCGGGTACGGGCAATCAGCCCCAGCATTTT.

The CDR3 region has the DNA TGTGCCAGCAGCCTTATTTCAGGGACTGAAGCTTTCTTT. Its translation is CASSLISGTEAFF. The chain recombines TRBV7-9 with TRBJ1-1; TRBD1 might be the D (5 bases). V lost 5 bases and J 5 bases, leaving 12 bases between the germline ends. Germline V CDR1 and CDR2: SEHNR, FQNEAQ (reference sequence). The CDR3 loop spans 13 amino acids.

The chain recombines TRBV7-6 with TRBJ2-7; TRBD2 agrees at 9 bases. CDR1 and CDR2 from the germline V gene are SGHVS and FNYEAQ. The junction had 11 bases not matched to a gene; V was cut back by 11 bases and J by 3 bases. This CDR3 spans 14 amino acids. This chain's CDR3 is CASSGAGGIYEQYF. Written as DNA, the CDR3 is TGTGCCTCCAGCGGGGCGGGGGGGATCTACGAGCAGTACTTC.

J is TRBJ2-3 and V is TRBV28; D uncertain. Trimming took 5 bases from V and 8 from J, leaving 14 bases between them. The germline V gene has CDR1 MDHEN and CDR2 SYDVKM. The CDR3 spans 13 residues. The CDR3 sequence is CASSLRHSGTQYF. The CDR3 DNA is TGTGCCAGCAGTCTACGACATTCAGGTACGCAGTATTTT.

The V and J genes are TRBV7-3 and TRBJ2-5, with D maybe TRBD2 (5 bases). Deletions cut 3 bases from V and 5 bases from J, with 10 bases between. The CDR3 has 13 amino acids. Germline loops: CDR1 SGHTA, CDR2 FQGTGA. The chain's CDR3 is CASSLWRGETQYF. CDR3 DNA sequence: TGTGCCAGCAGCTTGTGGCGAGGGGAGACCCAGTACTTC.

The CDR3 region is CASSQGWRRAGGTDTQYF. CDR3 in DNA: TGTGCCAGCAGCCAAGGGTGGAGGCGAGCGGGGGGTACAGATACGCAGTATTTT. The rearrangement links TRBV4-2 to TRBJ2-3; 9 bases agree with TRBD2. CDR3 length: 18 amino acids. Trimming at V came to 1 base and at J to 3 bases, leaving 11 bases not matched to a gene. The V gene's germline CDR1 is LGHNA and CDR2 YNFKEQ.

The chain joins TRBV3-1 (or the pseudogene TRBV3-2) to TRBJ2-2, with D maybe TRBD2 (5 bases). Germline V gene data show CDR1 as LGHDT and CDR2 as YNNKEL (reference sequence). The CDR3 has 13 amino acids. Deletions cut 4 bases from V and 8 bases from J, with 11 bases between. CDR3 DNA sequence: TGTGCCAGCAGCCTCGCGAGGGCTGGGGAGCTGTTTTTT. It codes for CASSLARAGELFF.

Only one count was recorded for this clone. The chain is built from TRBV19 and TRBJ1-1; D uncertain. CDR1 is LNHDA, CDR2 SQIVND, per germline (reference sequence). This CDR3 has 12 residues. V was shortened by 9 bases and J by 4 bases, with 12 bases between the two germline ends. The CDR3 bases are TGTGCCAGCAAAACGGACGGCACTGAAGCTTTCTTT. The encoded protein is CASKTDGTEAFF.

The CDR3 DNA sequence: TGTGCCAGCAGCTTAGCGAGCCTCCGGGGCACAGATACGCAGTATTTT. It is translated as CASSLASLRGTDTQYF. This chain uses TRBV7-8 with TRBJ2-3; no clear D gene. In germline, CDR1 is SGHVS, CDR2 FQNEAQ. The CDR3 has 16 residues. With 0 bases removed from V and 1 base from J, the gap between germline ends came to 11 bases.

CDR3 loop: CASSPRGTRSTEAFF. In DNA, the CDR3 is TGTGCCAGCAGCCCGAGGGGAACCCGTTCCACTGAAGCTTTCTTT. This rearrangement joins TRBV7-9 to TRBJ1-1; tentatively, D is TRBD1 (5 bases). V dropped 5 bases and J dropped 4 bases, with 17 bases sitting between them. Germline-derived CDR1 and CDR2 are SEHNR and FQNEAQ (reference sequence). The CDR3 runs to 15 residues. Based on the CDR3 plus reference TRBV7-9 and TRBJ1-1, the full variable domain is DTGVSQNPRHKITKRGQNVTFRCDPISEHNRLYWYRQTLGQGPEFLTYFQNEAQLEKSRLLSDRFSAERPKGSFSTLEIQRTEQGDSAMYLCASSPRGTRSTEAFFGQGTRLTVV.

V is TRBV4-3 and J is TRBJ2-7; unclear D gene. CDR1 and CDR2 (germline): LGHNA, YSLEER. This CDR3 has 14 residues. V was shortened by 1 base and J by 2 bases, with 9 bases between the two germline ends. The CDR3 spells CASSQATRTYEQYF. CDR3 in DNA: TGCGCCAGCAGCCAAGCCACCAGAACCTACGAGCAGTACTTC.

The V gene is TRBV5-1, the J gene TRBJ2-2, with D unclear. The CDR3 is made up of 14 amino acids. V was clipped by 0 bases and J by 7 bases, with 10 bases between them. Germline V gene data show CDR1 as SGHRS and CDR2 as YFSETQ. As DNA, the CDR3 is TGCGCCAGCAGCTTGGCGGCGGTGGACGGGGAGCTGTTTTTT. Encoded protein: CASSLAAVDGELFF.

The V call is TRBV5-1, the J call TRBJ1-4; 7 bases fit TRBD1. Trimming cost V 0 bases and J 0 bases; bases outside gene matches: 8. CDR1 is SGHRS and CDR2 is YFSETQ in the germline V gene. CDR3 length: 18 amino acids. CDR3 DNA: TGCGCCAGCAGCTTGGGAAGACAGGGTAGAGCAACTAATGAAAAACTGTTTTTT. Translated, it gives CASSLGRQGRATNEKLFF.

The chain joins TRBV5-6 to TRBJ2-1; D may correspond to TRBD1 or TRBD2 (5 bases each). Germline CDR1 and CDR2: SGHDT and YYEEEE. V was clipped by 0 bases and J by 4 bases, with 11 bases between them. The CDR3 spans 15 residues. The CDR3 coding sequence is TGTGCCAGCAGCTTGGGGGGGACCCGGTACAATGAGCAGTTCTTC. It is translated as CASSLGGTRYNEQFF.

This clone appeared once. The CDR3 nucleotides read TGTGCCAGCAGCTTGGCAGGGGTCAATCAGCCCCAGCATTTT. This translates into CASSLAGVNQPQHF. The rearrangement links TRBV5-4 to TRBJ1-5; a weak D match, TRBD1 (6 bases). CDR3 length equals 14 residues. Looked up from germline, CDR1 is SGHNT and CDR2 is YYREEE (reference sequence). Trimming left V 0 bases short and J 3 bases short, with 7 bases between.